Each of the 2 T cell receptor beta chains below was sequenced from the same sample in a study of blood T cell repertoires in COVID-19. TCRdb keeps only in-frame clones here, not all; method: immunoSEQ multiplex PCR. The sample consists of some 60,000 clones, roughly four fifths of them appearing once. Material for sequencing was peripheral blood. These receptors all stem from a man aged 45-65 years with COVID-19, enrolled during active disease.

This clone was recorded a few times. The chain couples TRBV21-1 to TRBJ2-3; TRBD1, as called in the table, went unchecked against the DNA. TRBV21-1 is flagged as a pseudogene. The CDR3 spans 12 residues. DNA for the CDR3: TGTGCCAGCATCCAGGGGCTGGATACGCAGTATTTT. Protein sequence: CASIQGLDTQYF.

The rearrangement joins TRBV7-3 to TRBJ2-3, with D possibly being TRBD1 (5 bases). The V gene lost 5 bases and the J gene lost 0 bases, with 12 bases spanning the gap. Per the germline V gene, CDR1 is SGHTA and CDR2 is FQGTGA. The CDR3 runs 15 residues. Here the CDR3 reads CASSPYQGSTDTQYF. The CDR3 DNA sequence: TGTGCCAGCAGCCCCTATCAGGGTAGCACAGATACGCAGTATTTT.